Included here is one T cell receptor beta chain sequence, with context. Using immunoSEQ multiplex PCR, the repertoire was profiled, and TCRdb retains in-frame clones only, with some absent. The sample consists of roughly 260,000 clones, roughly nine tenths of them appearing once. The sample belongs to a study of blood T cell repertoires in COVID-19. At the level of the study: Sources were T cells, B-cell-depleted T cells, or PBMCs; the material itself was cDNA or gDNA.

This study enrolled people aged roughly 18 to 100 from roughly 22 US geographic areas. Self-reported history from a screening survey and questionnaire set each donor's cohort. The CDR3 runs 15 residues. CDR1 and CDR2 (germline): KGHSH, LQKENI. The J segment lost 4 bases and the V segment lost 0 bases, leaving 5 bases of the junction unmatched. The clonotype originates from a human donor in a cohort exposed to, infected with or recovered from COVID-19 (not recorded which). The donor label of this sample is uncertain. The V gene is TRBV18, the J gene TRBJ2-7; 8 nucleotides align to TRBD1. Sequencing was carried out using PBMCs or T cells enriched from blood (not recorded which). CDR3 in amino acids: CASSPPGTGFYEQYF. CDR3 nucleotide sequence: TGTGCCAGCTCACCACCCGGGACAGGCTTTTACGAGCAGTACTTC.